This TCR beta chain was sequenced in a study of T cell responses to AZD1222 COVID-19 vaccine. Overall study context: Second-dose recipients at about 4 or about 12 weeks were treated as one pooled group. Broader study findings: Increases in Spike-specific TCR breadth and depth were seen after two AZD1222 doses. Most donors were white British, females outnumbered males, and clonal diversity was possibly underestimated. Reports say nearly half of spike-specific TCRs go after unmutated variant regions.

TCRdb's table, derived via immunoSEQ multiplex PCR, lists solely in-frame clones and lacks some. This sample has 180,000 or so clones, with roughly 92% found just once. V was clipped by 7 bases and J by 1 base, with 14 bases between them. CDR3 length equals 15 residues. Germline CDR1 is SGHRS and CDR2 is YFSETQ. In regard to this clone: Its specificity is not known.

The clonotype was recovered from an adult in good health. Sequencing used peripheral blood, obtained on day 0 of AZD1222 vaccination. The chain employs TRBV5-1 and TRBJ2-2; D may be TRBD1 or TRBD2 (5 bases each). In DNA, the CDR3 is TGCGCCAGCCAGACGGGGCAGGGGAACACCGGGGAGCTGTTTTTT. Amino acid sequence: CASQTGQGNTGELFF.